This TCR beta chain was sequenced in a study of blood T cell repertoires in COVID-19. Study context: The cDNA or gDNA used as material had been derived from T cells, B-cell-depleted T cells, or PBMCs.

As originally analysed: Estimated nucleated cell counts came from reference gene primer amplification. TCRdb's copy holds only in-frame clones and misses some; the assay was immunoSEQ multiplex PCR. The DNA was the basis for D and trimming; V, J and clone size are from that table. The table lists over 95,000 clones, roughly 80% of them singletons, with roughly 1.5% in the top ten. The CDR3 has 13 residues. Trimming took 3 bases from V and 8 from J, leaving 14 bases between them. Germline-derived CDR1 and CDR2 are SGHRS and YFSETQ. The material sequenced was peripheral blood. V gene TRBV5-1 combines with J gene TRBJ1-2, with a possible D match to TRBD1 (6 bases). The source is a man between 50 and 59 years old with acute or convalescent COVID-19. The chain's CDR3 is CASSSNTGFGYTF. The CDR3 DNA reads TGCGCCAGCAGCTCGAATACAGGGTTCGGCTACACCTTC.